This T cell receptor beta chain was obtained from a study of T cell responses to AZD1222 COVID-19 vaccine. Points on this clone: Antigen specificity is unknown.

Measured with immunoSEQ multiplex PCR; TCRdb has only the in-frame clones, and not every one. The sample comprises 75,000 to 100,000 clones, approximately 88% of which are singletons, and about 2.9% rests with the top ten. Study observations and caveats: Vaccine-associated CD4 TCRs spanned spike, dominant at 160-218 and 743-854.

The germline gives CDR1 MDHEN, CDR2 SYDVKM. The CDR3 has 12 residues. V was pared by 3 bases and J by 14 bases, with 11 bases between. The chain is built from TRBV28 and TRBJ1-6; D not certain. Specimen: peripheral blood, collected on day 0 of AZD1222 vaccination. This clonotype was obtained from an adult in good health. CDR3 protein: CASSFGEFTLHF. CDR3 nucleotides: TGTGCCAGCAGTTTCGGCGAATTCACCCTCCACTTT.